A selection of T cell receptor beta chains follows, all from one sample in a study of T cells in Graves' hyperthyroidism and ophthalmopathy. One entry per CDR3 protein results from TCRdb running MiXCR on the multiplex PCR reads. The sample shows hundreds of thousands of distinct CDR3 sequences, around 16% of them seen only once. Input material: blood. The receptors were gathered from a woman between 18 and 30 years old with Graves' hyperthyroidism. The CDR3 runs from the conserved cysteine through the conserved F or W. A D gene is named only where the DNA matches it firmly. Not every row has a clone size; where given, it reads once, few, many or a size class.

d_call: NA
v_call: TRBV2
j_call: TRBJ2-7
clone_size: many
cdr3_nt: TGTGCCAGCAGTGAAGGGAGGGACACCTCCTACGAGCAGTACTTC
cdr3_aa: CASSEGRDTSYEQYF

d_call: TRBD2
v_call: TRBV5-1
j_call: TRBJ2-3
clone_size: many
cdr3_nt: TGCGCCAGCAGCTTGGTCGGGGGGGCGACAGATACGCAGTATTTT
cdr3_aa: CASSLVGGATDTQYF

d_call: NA
v_call: TRBV24-1
j_call: TRBJ1-1
clone_size: few
cdr3_nt: TGTGCCACCAGTGATACCATGAACACTGAAGCTTTCTTT
cdr3_aa: CATSDTMNTEAFF

d_call: NA
v_call: TRBV7-9
j_call: TRBJ2-5
clone_size: many
cdr3_nt: TGTGCCAGCAGCATGCCGTTCGGGGGCCTCCAAGAGACCCAGTACTTC
cdr3_aa: CASSMPFGGLQETQYF

d_call: TRBD1
v_call: TRBV5-5
j_call: TRBJ1-2
clone_size: many
cdr3_nt: TGTGCCAGCAGCTGGGGACAGGTCGTAGGCTACACCTTC
cdr3_aa: CASSWGQVVGYTF

d_call: NA
v_call: TRBV29-1
j_call: TRBJ1-2
clone_size: many
cdr3_nt: TGCAGCCTCACTCCGAATGGCTACACCTTC
cdr3_aa: CSLTPNGYTF

d_call: NA
v_call: TRBV12-3/TRBV12-4
j_call: TRBJ2-5
clone_size: many
cdr3_nt: TGTGCCAGCATCAAAGGGGGGGCTGAGACCCAGTACTTC
cdr3_aa: CASIKGGAETQYF

d_call: TRBD1
v_call: TRBV12-3/TRBV12-4
j_call: TRBJ2-7
clone_size: many
cdr3_nt: TGTGCCAGCACCCTTGGACAGGGGGAGTACGAGCAGTACTTC
cdr3_aa: CASTLGQGEYEQYF

d_call: TRBD2
v_call: TRBV7-2
j_call: TRBJ2-7
clone_size: many
cdr3_nt: TGTGCCAGCAGCACGAATAGCGGGAGCGGTCGAGACGAGCAGTACTTC
cdr3_aa: CASSTNSGSGRDEQYF

d_call: TRBD2
v_call: TRBV5-1
j_call: TRBJ2-3
clone_size: many
cdr3_nt: TGCGCCAGCAACCCCAGCGGGAGTACAGATACGCAGTATTTT
cdr3_aa: CASNPSGSTDTQYF

d_call: NA
v_call: TRBV19
j_call: TRBJ1-2
clone_size: many
cdr3_nt: TGTGCCAGTAGTACAGGCGGGTCCTTCGGCTACACCTTC
cdr3_aa: CASSTGGSFGYTF

d_call: NA
v_call: TRBV16
j_call: TRBJ1-4
clone_size: many
cdr3_nt: TGTGCCAGCAGCCAATCATCAGGGGCCTCCCTTGCAACTAATGAAAAACTGTTTTTT
cdr3_aa: CASSQSSGASLATNEKLFF

d_call: NA
v_call: TRBV29-1
j_call: TRBJ1-2
clone_size: many
cdr3_nt: TGCAGCGCAGAGGGGTTATGCTATGGCTACACCTTC
cdr3_aa: CSAEGLCYGYTF

d_call: NA
v_call: TRBV28
j_call: TRBJ1-2
clone_size: many
cdr3_nt: TGTGCCAGCAGGGTGGGTCCCCACGACTATGGCTACACCTTC
cdr3_aa: CASRVGPHDYGYTF

d_call: TRBD1
v_call: TRBV29-1
j_call: TRBJ1-2
clone_size: many
cdr3_nt: TGCAGCGTTGAAGATCGAGACAGGGGAGGCTATGGCTACACCTTC
cdr3_aa: CSVEDRDRGGYGYTF

d_call: NA
v_call: TRBV30
j_call: TRBJ1-1
clone_size: many
cdr3_nt: TGTGCCTGGATGGAGTTGGAGAACACTGAAGCTTTCTTT
cdr3_aa: CAWMELENTEAFF

d_call: NA
v_call: TRBV29-1
j_call: TRBJ2-2
clone_size: few
cdr3_nt: TGCAGCGCCACGGCTGGAGGAGGAGTGAACACCGGGGAGCTGTTTTTT
cdr3_aa: CSATAGGGVNTGELFF

d_call: NA
v_call: TRBV20-1
j_call: TRBJ2-1
clone_size: many
cdr3_nt: TGCAGTGCTAGTTTAACCCGACCCGGCTCCTACAATGAGCAGTTCTTC
cdr3_aa: CSASLTRPGSYNEQFF

d_call: NA
v_call: TRBV30
j_call: TRBJ2-3
clone_size: few
cdr3_nt: TGTGCCTGGAATGAAGCTCCCTTCGCGACGCAGTATTTT
cdr3_aa: CAWNEAPFATQYF

d_call: NA
v_call: TRBV20-1
j_call: TRBJ1-4
clone_size: few
cdr3_nt: TGCAGTGCTCACCGAGGCGGGGAAGAAAAACTGTTTTTT
cdr3_aa: CSAHRGGEEKLFF

d_call: TRBD1
v_call: TRBV2
j_call: TRBJ2-2
clone_size: once
cdr3_nt: TGTGCCAGCAGTGGGATCTTCCCGGGACAGGGTCTTACCGGGGAGCTGTTTTTT
cdr3_aa: CASSGIFPGQGLTGELFF

d_call: NA
v_call: TRBV9
j_call: TRBJ1-5
clone_size: few
cdr3_nt: TGTGCCAGCGGGGGGGGCACCAGCAATCAGCCCCAGCATTTT
cdr3_aa: CASGGGTSNQPQHF

d_call: TRBD1
v_call: TRBV7-2
j_call: TRBJ1-6
clone_size: many
cdr3_nt: TGTGCCAGCAGCTTCGGACAGGGGAGGTCACCCCTCCACTTT
cdr3_aa: CASSFGQGRSPLHF

d_call: NA
v_call: TRBV7-6
j_call: TRBJ1-1
clone_size: many
cdr3_nt: TGTGCCAGCAGCGACACAGGGTACACTGAAGCTTTCTTT
cdr3_aa: CASSDTGYTEAFF

d_call: NA
v_call: TRBV10-3
j_call: TRBJ2-7
clone_size: many
cdr3_nt: TGTGCCATCAGTGAGATAAGCGGCGAGCAGTACTTC
cdr3_aa: CAISEISGEQYF

d_call: TRBD1
v_call: TRBV5-1
j_call: TRBJ1-2
clone_size: few
cdr3_nt: TGCGCCAGCAGCCCCGGGACAGGGTCCTATGGCTACACCTTC
cdr3_aa: CASSPGTGSYGYTF

d_call: NA
v_call: TRBV3-1
j_call: TRBJ1-2
clone_size: many
cdr3_nt: TGTGCCAGCAGCCAAGAGCGCCTGAATACTTGGGGTTATGGCTACACCTTC
cdr3_aa: CASSQERLNTWGYGYTF

d_call: TRBD2
v_call: TRBV4-1
j_call: TRBJ2-7
clone_size: many
cdr3_nt: TGCGCCAGCAGCCAAGTCCAACTAGCGCCCGAGCAGTACTTC
cdr3_aa: CASSQVQLAPEQYF

d_call: TRBD2
v_call: TRBV10-3
j_call: TRBJ2-3
clone_size: many
cdr3_nt: TGTGCCATCAGAGGGGTAGCGGGTAATCCTACAGATACGCAGTATTTT
cdr3_aa: CAIRGVAGNPTDTQYF

d_call: TRBD1
v_call: TRBV6-1
j_call: TRBJ1-4
clone_size: few
cdr3_nt: TGTGCCAGCAGTGACAGGGGGGCTGAAAAACTGTTTTTT
cdr3_aa: CASSDRGAEKLFF

d_call: NA
v_call: TRBV7-8
j_call: TRBJ2-7
clone_size: many
cdr3_nt: TGTGCCAGCAGCTTGACGGGGTTGTGGGAGCAGTACTTC
cdr3_aa: CASSLTGLWEQYF

d_call: TRBD1
v_call: TRBV28
j_call: TRBJ2-7
clone_size: many
cdr3_nt: TGTGCCAGCGCTACCCCGGGACAGGGGGTCTCCTACGAGCAGTACTTC
cdr3_aa: CASATPGQGVSYEQYF

d_call: NA
v_call: TRBV12-3/TRBV12-4
j_call: TRBJ1-1
clone_size: many
cdr3_nt: TGTGCCAGCAGCCTGGGAGATTACCAGGAAGCTTTCTTT
cdr3_aa: CASSLGDYQEAFF

d_call: NA
v_call: TRBV25-1
j_call: TRBJ1-2
clone_size: NA
cdr3_nt: TGTGCCAGTCGCGAGTCGTTTCTCTATGGCTACACCTTC
cdr3_aa: CASRESFLYGYTF

d_call: TRBD2
v_call: TRBV6-1
j_call: TRBJ2-7
clone_size: few
cdr3_nt: TGTGCCAGCAGTTCCGCCCCTAGCGGGACCAACCACGAGCAGTACTTC
cdr3_aa: CASSSAPSGTNHEQYF

d_call: NA
v_call: TRBV4-1
j_call: TRBJ2-7
clone_size: many
cdr3_nt: TGCGCCAGCAGCCAAGGGGCCAGGGGGGTGTACGAGCAGTACTTC
cdr3_aa: CASSQGARGVYEQYF

d_call: NA
v_call: TRBV9
j_call: TRBJ2-1
clone_size: few
cdr3_nt: TGTGCCAGCAGCGTAGAGGGATACAATGAGCAGTTCTTC
cdr3_aa: CASSVEGYNEQFF

d_call: TRBD2
v_call: TRBV12-3/TRBV12-4
j_call: TRBJ2-7
clone_size: many
cdr3_nt: TGTGCCAGCAGCTCGACTAGCGGGAGGGTCTCCGAGCAGTACTTC
cdr3_aa: CASSSTSGRVSEQYF

d_call: NA
v_call: TRBV7-2
j_call: TRBJ1-1
clone_size: NA
cdr3_nt: TGTGCCAGCAGAATAGACAGGAACACTGAAGCTTTCTTT
cdr3_aa: CASRIDRNTEAFF

d_call: NA
v_call: TRBV6-1
j_call: TRBJ2-3
clone_size: many
cdr3_nt: TGTGCCAGCAGTGAAGAAGGGGACATAAACAGCAGCACAGATACGCAGTATTTT
cdr3_aa: CASSEEGDINSSTDTQYF

d_call: TRBD2
v_call: TRBV28
j_call: TRBJ2-5
clone_size: many
cdr3_nt: TGTGCCAGCAGTATCCCGACTAGCGGGACAGAGACCCAGTACTTC
cdr3_aa: CASSIPTSGTETQYF

d_call: NA
v_call: TRBV27
j_call: TRBJ2-7
clone_size: many
cdr3_nt: TGTGCCAGCAGCCTCTCCCCGGAGCCGGGGGAGCAGTACTTC
cdr3_aa: CASSLSPEPGEQYF

d_call: NA
v_call: TRBV19
j_call: TRBJ2-2
clone_size: few
cdr3_nt: TGTGCCAGTAGTATAGGAGGGAACACCGGGGAGCTGTTTTTT
cdr3_aa: CASSIGGNTGELFF

d_call: NA
v_call: TRBV28
j_call: TRBJ2-2
clone_size: NA
cdr3_nt: TGTGCCAGCAGTCCGGCCCACACCGGGGAGCTGTTTTTT
cdr3_aa: CASSPAHTGELFF

d_call: TRBD1
v_call: TRBV28
j_call: TRBJ1-2
clone_size: many
cdr3_nt: TGTGCCAGCAGTTCCTCCGACAGGGGGTATGGCTACACCTTC
cdr3_aa: CASSSSDRGYGYTF

d_call: TRBD2
v_call: TRBV7-8
j_call: TRBJ2-7
clone_size: many
cdr3_nt: TGTGCCAGCAGCCCCGGACTAGCGTCCATCTACGAGCAGTACTTC
cdr3_aa: CASSPGLASIYEQYF

d_call: NA
v_call: TRBV27
j_call: TRBJ2-7
clone_size: few
cdr3_nt: TGTGCCAGCAGTTTTCGAAGTGGTAACGAGCAGTACTTC
cdr3_aa: CASSFRSGNEQYF

d_call: NA
v_call: TRBV7-2
j_call: TRBJ2-1
clone_size: many
cdr3_nt: TGTGCCAGCAGCTCCGGCGGGACTCCTCATGAGCAGTTCTTC
cdr3_aa: CASSSGGTPHEQFF

d_call: NA
v_call: TRBV18
j_call: TRBJ2-7
clone_size: many
cdr3_nt: TGTGCCAGCTCACCACCGGGGGTTGGTGGCTCCTACGAGCAGTACTTC
cdr3_aa: CASSPPGVGGSYEQYF

d_call: TRBD1
v_call: TRBV7-7
j_call: TRBJ2-2
clone_size: NA
cdr3_nt: TGTGCTAGCAGCTTAGCACCGGGACAGGGTTCCCGGGAGCTGTTTTTT
cdr3_aa: CASSLAPGQGSRELFF

d_call: TRBD1
v_call: TRBV7-8
j_call: TRBJ2-7
clone_size: many
cdr3_nt: TGTGCTTGGGACAGGACGAGCGAGCAGTACTTC
cdr3_aa: CAWDRTSEQYF

d_call: NA
v_call: TRBV7-2
j_call: TRBJ2-1
clone_size: NA
cdr3_nt: TGTGCCAGCAGCTCACAGGGATCGGATGAGCAGTTCTTC
cdr3_aa: CASSSQGSDEQFF

d_call: TRBD1
v_call: TRBV6-1
j_call: TRBJ2-6
clone_size: few
cdr3_nt: TGTGCCAGCAGCTCCCGGACAGGGGGTCGTTCTGGGGCCAACGTCCTGACTTTC
cdr3_aa: CASSSRTGGRSGANVLTF

d_call: NA
v_call: TRBV13
j_call: TRBJ2-3
clone_size: many
cdr3_nt: TGTGCCAGCAGCTTGCGGGGGCCTCACACAGATACGCAGTATTTT
cdr3_aa: CASSLRGPHTDTQYF